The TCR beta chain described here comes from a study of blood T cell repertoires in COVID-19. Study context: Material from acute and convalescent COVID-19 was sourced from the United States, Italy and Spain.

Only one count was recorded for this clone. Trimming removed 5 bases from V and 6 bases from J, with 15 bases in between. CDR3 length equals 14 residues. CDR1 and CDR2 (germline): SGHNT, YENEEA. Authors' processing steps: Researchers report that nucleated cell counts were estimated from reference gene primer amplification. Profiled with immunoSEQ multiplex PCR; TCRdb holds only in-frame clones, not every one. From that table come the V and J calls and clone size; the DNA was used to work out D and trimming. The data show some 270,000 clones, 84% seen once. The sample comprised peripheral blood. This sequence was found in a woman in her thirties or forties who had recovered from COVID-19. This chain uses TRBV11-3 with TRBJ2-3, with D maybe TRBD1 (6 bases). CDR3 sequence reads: CASSPGDTPDTQYF. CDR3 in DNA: TGTGCCAGCAGCCCTGGGGACACTCCGGATACGCAGTATTTT.